A selection of T cell receptor beta chains follows, all from one sample in a study of blood T cells in healthy people across ages. MiXCR was run by TCRdb on the 5' RACE reads, yielding one entry per CDR3 protein. The table lists 650,000 to 800,000 distinct CDR3 sequences, approximately 44% of them singletons, with about 19% in the top ten. Source material: blood. These receptors all stem from a man aged 55 to 70 in good health. Each CDR3 is given with its conserved first and last residue. Fields, in order: clone size, J gene, CDR3 length, V gene, D gene, CDR3 protein, CDR3 DNA. D genes are given only for firm matches. Part of the rows lack a size; the others show once, few, many or a class for expanded clones.

clone_size: few
j_call: TRBJ2-7
cdr3_length: 19
v_call: TRBV20-1
d_call: TRBD2
cdr3_aa: CSALIFGLDRVCDTYEQYF
cdr3_nt: TGCAGTGCCTTGATATTTGGACTAGATAGAGTATGCGACACGTACGAGCAGTACTTC

clone_size: few
j_call: TRBJ1-2
cdr3_length: 15
v_call: TRBV20-1
d_call: TRBD1
cdr3_aa: CSARDRAQGGRGYTF
cdr3_nt: TGCAGTGCTAGAGATCGGGCGCAGGGGGGTCGAGGCTACACCTTC

clone_size: .
j_call: TRBJ1-2
cdr3_length: 15
v_call: TRBV7-9
d_call: .
cdr3_aa: CASSSTRGGHYGYTF
cdr3_nt: TGTGCCAGCAGCTCTACCCGGGGAGGGCACTATGGCTACACCTTC

clone_size: few
j_call: TRBJ1-2
cdr3_length: 16
v_call: TRBV7-9
d_call: TRBD1
cdr3_aa: CASSQLRPTGIDGYTF
cdr3_nt: TGTGCCAGCAGCCAACTCAGGCCGACAGGGATCGATGGCTACACCTTC

clone_size: few
j_call: TRBJ2-7
cdr3_length: 14
v_call: TRBV9
d_call: TRBD1
cdr3_aa: CASSSTGTGDQQYF
cdr3_nt: TGTGCCAGCAGCTCAACCGGGACAGGGGACCAGCAGTACTTC

clone_size: .
j_call: TRBJ2-7
cdr3_length: 14
v_call: TRBV20-1
d_call: TRBD1
cdr3_aa: CSAPFGTGAYEQYF
cdr3_nt: TGCAGTGCCCCTTTCGGGACAGGAGCATACGAGCAGTACTTC

clone_size: few
j_call: TRBJ1-2
cdr3_length: 13
v_call: TRBV10-3
d_call: TRBD1
cdr3_aa: CAISSDRRDGYTF
cdr3_nt: TGTGCCATCAGTTCGGACAGGAGGGATGGCTACACCTTC

clone_size: .
j_call: TRBJ1-5
cdr3_length: 15
v_call: TRBV10-3
d_call: .
cdr3_aa: CAISALFEARQPQHF
cdr3_nt: TGTGCCATCAGTGCACTCTTTGAGGCAAGGCAGCCCCAGCATTTT

clone_size: few
j_call: TRBJ2-7
cdr3_length: 14
v_call: TRBV7-2
d_call: .
cdr3_aa: CASSGDGDLYEQYF
cdr3_nt: TGTGCCAGCAGCGGTGACGGAGACCTCTACGAGCAGTACTTC

clone_size: .
j_call: TRBJ2-1
cdr3_length: 16
v_call: TRBV14
d_call: .
cdr3_aa: CASSPPGVPSYNEQFF
cdr3_nt: TGTGCCAGCAGCCCCCCTGGGGTTCCCTCCTACAATGAGCAGTTCTTC

clone_size: .
j_call: TRBJ2-1
cdr3_length: 16
v_call: TRBV28
d_call: TRBD1
cdr3_aa: CASSLRTGGSYNEQFF
cdr3_nt: TGTGCCAGCAGTTTGAGGACAGGAGGCTCGTACAATGAGCAGTTCTTC

clone_size: .
j_call: TRBJ2-3
cdr3_length: 14
v_call: TRBV20-1
d_call: .
cdr3_aa: CSASDSSSTDTQYF
cdr3_nt: TGCAGTGCTAGCGATAGCTCTAGCACAGATACGCAGTATTTT

clone_size: .
j_call: TRBJ1-5
cdr3_length: 14
v_call: TRBV20-1
d_call: TRBD1
cdr3_aa: CSASGQGIDQPQHF
cdr3_nt: TGCAGTGCTTCGGGACAGGGAATCGATCAGCCCCAGCATTTT

clone_size: .
j_call: TRBJ2-1
cdr3_length: 16
v_call: TRBV2
d_call: TRBD2
cdr3_aa: CASSDSASGSYNEQFF
cdr3_nt: TGTGCCAGCAGTGATAGCGCTAGCGGGTCCTACAATGAGCAGTTCTTC

clone_size: many
j_call: TRBJ2-1
cdr3_length: 15
v_call: TRBV29-1
d_call: TRBD2
cdr3_aa: CSVAGGGSSYNEQFF
cdr3_nt: TGCAGCGTTGCGGGGGGGGGGAGCTCCTACAATGAGCAGTTCTTC

clone_size: many
j_call: TRBJ2-3
cdr3_length: 16
v_call: TRBV5-1
d_call: .
cdr3_aa: CASSLGGHPITDTQYF
cdr3_nt: TGCGCCAGCAGCTTGGGTGGTCACCCAATCACAGATACGCAGTATTTT

clone_size: .
j_call: TRBJ2-1
cdr3_length: 14
v_call: TRBV29-1
d_call: TRBD1
cdr3_aa: CSVAGTGNPDEQFF
cdr3_nt: TGCAGCGTTGCCGGGACAGGGAATCCCGATGAGCAGTTCTTC

clone_size: .
j_call: TRBJ1-5
cdr3_length: 13
v_call: TRBV12-3/TRBV12-4
d_call: .
cdr3_aa: CASTSDVNQPQHF
cdr3_nt: TGTGCCAGCACCAGTGACGTAAATCAGCCCCAGCATTTT

clone_size: few
j_call: TRBJ2-3
cdr3_length: 16
v_call: TRBV20-1
d_call: TRBD2
cdr3_aa: CSARQAGGGSTDTQYF
cdr3_nt: TGCAGTGCTAGACAAGCGGGCGGGGGTAGTACAGATACGCAGTATTTT

clone_size: few
j_call: TRBJ2-1
cdr3_length: 14
v_call: TRBV11-1
d_call: .
cdr3_aa: CASSFEGIGNEQFF
cdr3_nt: TGTGCCAGCAGCTTTGAGGGGATTGGGAATGAGCAGTTCTTC

clone_size: .
j_call: TRBJ2-3
cdr3_length: 15
v_call: TRBV6-5
d_call: TRBD1
cdr3_aa: CASRLGGTSTDTQYF
cdr3_nt: TGTGCCAGCAGGCTAGGGGGCACTAGCACAGATACGCAGTATTTT

clone_size: few
j_call: TRBJ2-1
cdr3_length: 15
v_call: TRBV27
d_call: TRBD2
cdr3_aa: CASSSGRGGYNEQFF
cdr3_nt: TGTGCCAGTTCCTCGGGGCGGGGGGGTTACAATGAGCAGTTCTTC

clone_size: few
j_call: TRBJ1-5
cdr3_length: 14
v_call: TRBV4-1
d_call: .
cdr3_aa: CASSQVQNNQPQHF
cdr3_nt: TGCGCCAGCAGCCAAGTACAGAACAATCAGCCCCAGCATTTT

clone_size: .
j_call: TRBJ2-7
cdr3_length: 12
v_call: TRBV11-3
d_call: .
cdr3_aa: CASSVPGYEQYF
cdr3_nt: TGTGCCAGCAGCGTACCTGGTTACGAGCAGTACTTC

clone_size: few
j_call: TRBJ2-5
cdr3_length: 15
v_call: TRBV20-1
d_call: .
cdr3_aa: CSARDQASSQETQYF
cdr3_nt: TGCAGTGCTAGAGATCAGGCTAGTTCCCAAGAGACCCAGTACTTC

clone_size: .
j_call: TRBJ2-3
cdr3_length: 14
v_call: TRBV7-2
d_call: .
cdr3_aa: CASSSGTAGDTQYF
cdr3_nt: TGTGCCAGCAGTTCCGGGACAGCGGGAGATACGCAGTATTTT

clone_size: .
j_call: TRBJ2-7
cdr3_length: 15
v_call: TRBV6-2/TRBV6-3
d_call: TRBD2
cdr3_aa: CASRRLAGPYNEQYF
cdr3_nt: TGTGCCAGCAGAAGACTAGCGGGACCCTACAATGAGCAGTACTTC

clone_size: few
j_call: TRBJ1-2
cdr3_length: 16
v_call: TRBV6-5
d_call: .
cdr3_aa: CASSYSTTGKWDGYTF
cdr3_nt: TGTGCCAGCAGTTACTCAACAACAGGGAAGTGGGATGGCTACACCTTC

clone_size: few
j_call: TRBJ2-5
cdr3_length: 13
v_call: TRBV6-1
d_call: .
cdr3_aa: CASRTLSGGTQYF
cdr3_nt: TGTGCCAGCAGGACCCTCAGCGGTGGGACCCAGTACTTC

clone_size: .
j_call: TRBJ2-3
cdr3_length: 17
v_call: TRBV5-1
d_call: TRBD2
cdr3_aa: CASSTGTSGGSTDTQYF
cdr3_nt: TGCGCCAGCAGCACCGGGACTAGCGGGGGGTCGACAGATACGCAGTATTTT

clone_size: .
j_call: TRBJ1-5
cdr3_length: 14
v_call: TRBV7-2
d_call: TRBD1
cdr3_aa: CASSTRQGNQPQHF
cdr3_nt: TGTGCCAGCAGCACCAGACAGGGGAATCAGCCCCAGCATTTT

clone_size: few
j_call: TRBJ2-3
cdr3_length: 19
v_call: TRBV20-1
d_call: .
cdr3_aa: CSAMVSVGLAVGSTDTQYF
cdr3_nt: TGCAGTGCTATGGTTTCTGTGGGCCTAGCCGTGGGTAGCACAGATACGCAGTATTTT

clone_size: .
j_call: TRBJ2-6
cdr3_length: 16
v_call: TRBV19
d_call: .
cdr3_aa: CASSMAGVSGANVLTF
cdr3_nt: TGTGCCAGTAGTATGGCAGGAGTCTCTGGGGCCAACGTCCTGACTTTC

clone_size: .
j_call: TRBJ2-5
cdr3_length: 16
v_call: TRBV5-1
d_call: TRBD1
cdr3_aa: CASSYGSDRAQETQYF
cdr3_nt: TGCGCCAGCAGCTACGGATCCGACAGGGCTCAAGAGACCCAGTACTTC

clone_size: .
j_call: TRBJ2-5
cdr3_length: 14
v_call: TRBV28
d_call: .
cdr3_aa: CASSSRSGQETQYF
cdr3_nt: TGTGCCAGCAGTTCCCGCTCAGGGCAAGAGACCCAGTACTTC

clone_size: .
j_call: TRBJ2-5
cdr3_length: 14
v_call: TRBV4-1
d_call: .
cdr3_aa: CASSPGGFQETQYF
cdr3_nt: TGCGCCAGCAGCCCAGGCGGATTCCAAGAGACCCAGTACTTC

clone_size: .
j_call: TRBJ2-1
cdr3_length: 14
v_call: TRBV7-3
d_call: .
cdr3_aa: CASSLGRGRDEQFF
cdr3_nt: TGTGCCAGCAGCTTAGGCCGGGGGCGGGATGAGCAGTTCTTC

clone_size: few
j_call: TRBJ2-7
cdr3_length: 15
v_call: TRBV2
d_call: .
cdr3_aa: CASSDPGLRSYEQYF
cdr3_nt: TGTGCCAGCAGTGATCCGGGACTTAGGTCCTACGAGCAGTACTTC

clone_size: .
j_call: TRBJ2-7
cdr3_length: 17
v_call: TRBV3-1
d_call: .
cdr3_aa: CASSQGHTAMGMYEQYF
cdr3_nt: TGTGCCAGCAGCCAAGGTCATACGGCAATGGGGATGTACGAGCAGTACTTC

clone_size: .
j_call: TRBJ2-5
cdr3_length: 13
v_call: TRBV20-1
d_call: .
cdr3_aa: CSARVLAGETQYF
cdr3_nt: TGCAGTGCTAGAGTTCTCGCGGGAGAGACCCAGTACTTC

clone_size: many
j_call: TRBJ2-7
cdr3_length: 13
v_call: TRBV29-1
d_call: .
cdr3_aa: CSVRTRASYEQYF
cdr3_nt: TGCAGCGTGAGGACAAGGGCATCCTACGAGCAGTACTTC

clone_size: few
j_call: TRBJ2-6
cdr3_length: 17
v_call: TRBV7-2
d_call: .
cdr3_aa: CASSLQGQVSGANVLTF
cdr3_nt: TGTGCCAGCAGCTTACAGGGGCAGGTCTCTGGGGCCAACGTCCTGACTTTC

clone_size: .
j_call: TRBJ2-5
cdr3_length: 16
v_call: TRBV7-2
d_call: .
cdr3_aa: CTSSFGQQLLEREQYF
cdr3_nt: .

clone_size: .
j_call: TRBJ1-2
cdr3_length: 15
v_call: TRBV4-1
d_call: .
cdr3_aa: CASSHPDRSTYGYTF
cdr3_nt: TGCGCCAGCAGCCACCCAGACAGGTCCACTTATGGCTACACCTTC

clone_size: .
j_call: TRBJ2-7
cdr3_length: 16
v_call: TRBV20-1
d_call: .
cdr3_aa: CSARDKGRGSYNEQYF
cdr3_nt: TGCAGTGCTAGAGATAAGGGCAGGGGCTCCTACAATGAGCAGTACTTC

clone_size: .
j_call: TRBJ2-1
cdr3_length: 12
v_call: TRBV20-1
d_call: .
cdr3_aa: CSARPGGRIQFF
cdr3_nt: TGCAGTGCTAGACCCGGGGGGCGGATCCAGTTCTTC

clone_size: few
j_call: TRBJ2-5
cdr3_length: 14
v_call: TRBV5-5
d_call: .
cdr3_aa: CASSPLDRKETQYF
cdr3_nt: TGTGCCAGCAGCCCCCTCGACAGGAAAGAGACCCAGTACTTC

clone_size: .
j_call: TRBJ1-1
cdr3_length: 12
v_call: TRBV20-1
d_call: TRBD1
cdr3_aa: CSATGGAFALFF
cdr3_nt: TGCAGTGCTACAGGGGGGGCCTTCGCTCTTTTCTTT

clone_size: .
j_call: TRBJ2-5
cdr3_length: 14
v_call: TRBV21-1
d_call: .
cdr3_aa: CASSLDPNVETQYF
cdr3_nt: TGTGCCAGCAGCTTGGACCCGAATGTGGAGACCCAGTACTTC

clone_size: few
j_call: TRBJ2-7
cdr3_length: 14
v_call: TRBV20-1
d_call: .
cdr3_aa: CSARSGEGGYEQYF
cdr3_nt: TGCAGTGCTAGGAGTGGAGAGGGAGGATACGAGCAGTACTTC

clone_size: few
j_call: TRBJ2-3
cdr3_length: 16
v_call: TRBV20-1
d_call: TRBD2
cdr3_aa: CSARSATSGGTDTQYF
cdr3_nt: TGCAGTGCTAGATCCGCGACTAGCGGGGGCACAGATACGCAGTATTTT

clone_size: .
j_call: TRBJ2-7
cdr3_length: 15
v_call: TRBV7-9
d_call: .
cdr3_aa: CASSPPGYGSYEQYF
cdr3_nt: TGTGCCAGCAGCCCCCCCGGGTACGGCTCCTACGAGCAGTACTTC

clone_size: many
j_call: TRBJ2-3
cdr3_length: 17
v_call: TRBV10-3
d_call: .
cdr3_aa: CAISGNRGGEPTDTQYF
cdr3_nt: TGTGCCATCAGTGGGAACCGAGGGGGTGAGCCCACAGATACGCAGTATTTT